Below are 27 T cell receptor beta chains sequenced from a single sample in a study of blood T cells in healthy people across ages. With a J-beta primer mix and a sample-barcoded 5' primer, a second PCR ran about 7 to 12 cycles. Using its own MiXCR run on the 5' RACE reads, TCRdb lists one record per CDR3 protein. Among about 640,000 distinct CDR3 sequences listed, under 65% were seen once. The sequenced sample was blood. All receptors derive from a man between 60 and 75 years old in good health.

The gene calls are TRBV29-1 and TRBJ2-1; the D is unclear. The germline gives CDR1 SQVTM, CDR2 ANQGSEA. This CDR3 has 11 residues. V was pared by 3 bases and J by 13 bases, with 13 bases between. CDR3 amino acids: CSVEMAAGQFF. In nucleotides, the CDR3 is TGCAGCGTTGAGATGGCAGCCGGTCAGTTCTTC.

CDR3 nucleotide sequence: TGCAGTGCTAGCCGACCGGGACTAGCCCACAATGAGCAGTTCTTC. Translation: CSASRPGLAHNEQFF. The genes are TRBV20-1 and TRBJ2-1; 9 nucleotides align to TRBD2. The J segment lost 5 bases and the V segment lost 3 bases, leaving 8 bases of the junction unmatched. CDR3 length: 15 amino acids. Looked up from germline, CDR1 is DFQATT and CDR2 is SNEGSKA (reference sequence).

The CDR3 is CSARDYEQYF. The CDR3 nucleotides are TGCAGCGCCCGTGACTACGAGCAGTACTTC. The genes are TRBV29-1 and TRBJ2-7; D is unresolved. Germline values: CDR1 SQVTM, CDR2 ANQGSEA. This CDR3 contains 10 residues. The V end lost 7 bases, the J end lost 3 bases, and 7 bases lay between the germline ends.

The rearrangement joins TRBV4-1 to TRBJ2-5; perhaps TRBD1 as D (5 bases). Trimming removed 4 bases at V and 4 bases at J, with 16 bases between. The CDR3 totals 15 residues. Germline V CDR1 and CDR2: MGHRA, YSYEKL. CDR3: CASSPPDSIIETQYF. CDR3 sequence (DNA): TGCGCCAGCAGCCCCCCCGACAGTATCATAGAGACCCAGTACTTC.

V gene TRBV9 combines with J gene TRBJ2-5; weak D call: TRBD2 (6 bases). The V and J ends lost 0 bases and 4 bases respectively, with 13 bases between them. CDR3 size: 15 residues. Germline CDR1 SGDLS, CDR2 YYNGEE. Written as DNA, the CDR3 is TGTGCCAGCAGCGTAGCGGGACCAGCGGGAGAGACCCAGTACTTC. Protein sequence: CASSVAGPAGETQYF.

The J gene is TRBJ2-5, the V gene TRBV21-1; the table's D call TRBD1 went unverified against the DNA. TRBV21-1 is a documented pseudogene. This CDR3 region has 13 residues. The CDR3 region has the DNA TGTGCCACCGTCGGGCAGGGCGGCGAGACCCAGTACTTC. As protein: CATVGQGGETQYF.

This chain connects TRBV6-6 to TRBJ2-1, with TRBD2 matching over 8 bases. The CDR3 has 16 amino acids. V was pared by 5 bases and J by 4 bases, with 10 bases of the junction left unmatched. Per germline, CDR1 MNHNY and CDR2 SVGAGI (reference sequence). The CDR3 DNA is TGTGCCAGCAGTGCCACTAGCGGAACCGCATACAATGAGCAGTTCTTC. Protein sequence: CASSATSGTAYNEQFF.

CDR3 coding DNA: TGTGCCAGCAGCTTTGGGACCCCCACAGATACGCAGTATTTT. Translation gives CASSFGTPTDTQYF. The V call is TRBV13, the J call TRBJ2-3; D possibly uses TRBD1 or TRBD2 (5 bases each). The CDR3 length is 14 residues. The germline gives CDR1 PRHDT, CDR2 FYEKMQ (reference sequence). V lost 3 bases and J lost 2, with 9 bases in between.

V and J are TRBV4-2 and TRBJ2-1; 13 bases align to TRBD2. From germline, CDR1 is LGHNA and CDR2 YNFKEQ. The CDR3 loop spans 18 amino acids. V lost 1 base and J lost 0; bases outside the gene matches: 3. The DNA for the CDR3 is TGTGCCAGCAGCCAAGGACTAGCGGGGGGTTCCTCCTACAATGAGCAGTTCTTC. This encodes CASSQGLAGGSSYNEQFF.

The chain recombines TRBV7-2 with TRBJ1-6, with D perhaps TRBD1 (5 bases). CDR3 size: 12 residues. In germline, CDR1 is SGHTA, CDR2 FQGNSA. V was pared by 10 bases and J by 5 bases, with 9 bases between. DNA for the CDR3: TGTGCCACCAGGGTGGATAATTCACCCCTCCACTTT. It yields the protein CATRVDNSPLHF.

In its sample, this clonotype was seen a few times. The rearrangement links TRBV7-9 to TRBJ2-3; either TRBD1 or TRBD2 may supply D (6 bases each). V gave up 3 bases and J gave up 6 bases, with 22 bases separating them. The CDR3 is 17 amino acids. Germline V gene lookup returns CDR1 SEHNR and CDR2 FQNEAQ (reference sequence). Written as DNA, the CDR3 is TGTGCCAGCAGCTTGGGGGCCGGCAGGCGGGAATACGATACGCAGTATTTT. This gives the protein CASSLGAGRREYDTQYF.

The V and J genes are TRBV15 and TRBJ2-5; possibly TRBD1 for D (7 bases). CDR1 and CDR2 (germline): LNHNV, YYDKDF (reference sequence). Trimming cost V 0 bases and J 4 bases, with 12 bases left between them. CDR3 size: 15 residues. The CDR3 here is CATSRDAGTAETQYF. Written as DNA, the CDR3 is TGTGCCACCAGCAGAGATGCGGGGACAGCAGAGACCCAGTACTTC. The full variable domain, rest sourced from reference TRBV15 and TRBJ2-5, is DAMVIQNPRYQVTQFGKPVTLSCSQTLNHNVMYWYQQKSSQAPKLLFHYYDKDFNNEADTPDNFQSRRPNTSFCFLDIRSPGLGDTAMYLCATSRDAGTAETQYFGPGTRLLVL.

The chain has TRBV29-1 and TRBJ2-4, with 9 bases aligning to TRBD2. Germline V gene sequence: CDR1 SQVTM, CDR2 ANQGSEA. The CDR3 is 13 amino acids. V shed 4 bases and J 6 bases; nucleotides not matched to a gene: 4. The CDR3: CSVGTAGGNIQYF. The CDR3 DNA is TGCAGCGTTGGAACAGCGGGGGGAAACATTCAGTACTTC.

This sequence joins TRBV5-1 and TRBJ2-5; the D gene could be TRBD1 or TRBD2 (5 bases each). The CDR3 totals 14 residues. CDR1 and CDR2 (germline): SGHRS, YFSETQ. Trimming removed 0 bases at V and 5 bases at J, with 11 bases between. The CDR3 here is CASSLEPGPETQYF. DNA of the CDR3: TGCGCCAGCAGCTTGGAACCGGGGCCGGAGACCCAGTACTTC.

This clonotype was seen a handful of times. The V and J genes are TRBV7-2 and TRBJ1-2; possibly TRBD1 for D (6 bases). The CDR3 has 14 residues. Germline CDR1 and CDR2: SGHTA and FQGNSA. Trimming stripped 2 bases from V and 4 bases from J, with 11 bases between. CDR3 protein: CASSLTFRGYGYTF. The CDR3 coding sequence is TGTGCCAGCAGCTTAACCTTCAGGGGCTATGGCTACACCTTC. The full variable domain, completed using reference TRBV7-2 and TRBJ1-2, is GAGVSQSPSNKVTEKGKDVELRCDPISGHTALYWYRQSLGQGLEFLIYFQGNSAPDKSGLPSDRFSAERTGGSVSTLTIQRTQQEDSAVYLCASSLTFRGYGYTFGSGTRLTVV.

This clonotype occurred a few times. V gene TRBV5-1 combines with J gene TRBJ2-1, with D perhaps TRBD1 (6 bases). Trimming left V 4 bases short and J 3 bases short, with 17 bases between. This CDR3 region has 16 residues. The germline V gene has CDR1 SGHRS and CDR2 YFSETQ. CDR3: CASSPEGVLNYNEQFF. The CDR3 DNA is TGCGCCAGCAGCCCCGAGGGGGTCCTAAACTACAATGAGCAGTTCTTC.

This chain joins TRBV20-1 and TRBJ1-1, with D tentatively TRBD1 (6 bases). V lost 1 base and J lost 5, with 11 bases in between. CDR3 length equals 13 residues. Germline CDR1 reads DFQATT; CDR2 reads SNEGSKA (reference sequence). The CDR3 spells CSARGQAGTEAFF. CDR3 coding DNA: TGCAGTGCTAGAGGACAGGCCGGGACTGAAGCTTTCTTT.

The chain recombines TRBV7-2 with TRBJ2-1; TRBD1 agrees at 12 bases. Germline loops: CDR1 SGHTA, CDR2 FQGNSA. The CDR3 is 19 amino acids. After removal of 1 base from V and 4 bases from J, the junction contained 11 bases not matched to a gene. The CDR3 region is CASSLVAGTGGVRYNEQFF. The CDR3 DNA is TGTGCCAGCAGCTTAGTAGCCGGGACAGGGGGCGTCAGGTACAATGAGCAGTTCTTC. The whole variable domain, filled in from reference TRBV7-2 and TRBJ2-1, reads GAGVSQSPSNKVTEKGKDVELRCDPISGHTALYWYRQSLGQGLEFLIYFQGNSAPDKSGLPSDRFSAERTGGSVSTLTIQRTQQEDSAVYLCASSLVAGTGGVRYNEQFFGPGTRLTVL.

The V and J genes are TRBV7-2 and TRBJ2-5; 9 bases align to TRBD2. Germline V gene data show CDR1 as SGHTA and CDR2 as FQGNSA. The CDR3 spans 14 residues. Trimming cost V 2 bases and J 5 bases; bases outside gene matches: 3. The CDR3, as DNA: TGTGCCAGCAGCTTACAGGGACTAGCTGAGACCCAGTACTTC. Amino acid sequence: CASSLQGLAETQYF. The variable domain in full, completed from reference TRBV7-2 and TRBJ2-5, reads GAGVSQSPSNKVTEKGKDVELRCDPISGHTALYWYRQSLGQGLEFLIYFQGNSAPDKSGLPSDRFSAERTGGSVSTLTIQRTQQEDSAVYLCASSLQGLAETQYFGPGTRLLVL.

A remark on this clonotype: This may arise from a read error, as a much more abundant clone is one base away. The V gene is TRBV5-6, the J gene TRBJ2-5, with a weak D call TRBD2 (5 bases). The V and J ends lost 4 bases and 11 bases respectively, with 21 bases between them. The CDR3 extends over 14 amino acids. CDR1 is SGHDT, CDR2 YYEEEE, per germline. CDR3 amino acids: CASSSPITETKQYF. The CDR3 nucleotides are TGTGCCAGCAGCAGTCCGATTACAGAGACTAAGCAGTACTTC.

The V and J genes are TRBV6-2 or TRBV6-3 and TRBJ1-1; 10 bases agree with TRBD1. There are 15 residues in the CDR3. Germline V gives CDR1 MNHEY, CDR2 SVGEGT. The V gene end was trimmed by 4 bases and the J gene end by 4 bases; junction bases not matched to a gene: 6. The CDR3 here is CASSLPGTGVTEAFF. The CDR3 DNA reads TGTGCCAGCAGTTTACCCGGGACAGGGGTCACTGAAGCTTTCTTT.

This chain links TRBV11-2 with TRBJ2-7; D perhaps matches TRBD2 (5 bases). Near its end, the DNA agrees better with TRBJ2-5, so the J call may be wrong. This CDR3 has 15 residues. The germline V gene encodes CDR1 SGHAT and CDR2 FQNNGV. CDR3 nucleotides: TGTGCCAGCAGCTTAAGCGGTCTAGTGGGGGAGACCCAGTACTTC. This translates into CASSLSGLVGETQYF.

The chain uses TRBV9 and TRBJ2-1; the D call may be TRBD1 or TRBD2 (5 bases each). The germline V and J ends were trimmed by 0 bases and 7 bases, with 14 bases remaining between them. This CDR3 contains 15 residues. Germline CDR1 reads SGDLS; CDR2 reads YYNGEE. The CDR3 DNA follows: TGTGCCAGCAGCGTAGGAGGGGTTTCTCGGAATGAGCAGTTCTTC. Its translation: CASSVGGVSRNEQFF.

This clonotype came up a few times. This rearrangement joins TRBV18 to TRBJ2-7, with D tentatively TRBD1 (6 bases). Looked up from germline, CDR1 is KGHSH and CDR2 is LQKENI. This CDR3 spans 15 amino acids. V was cut by 6 bases and J by 0 bases, with 15 bases left in between. CDR3 protein: CASSLRQEGSYEQYF. In nucleotides, the CDR3 is TGTGCCAGCTCTCTTAGACAGGAAGGCTCCTACGAGCAGTACTTC.

The chain has TRBV19 and TRBJ2-5; the D gene is possibly TRBD2 (5 bases). V lost 0 bases to trimming and J lost 0 bases, with 11 bases between them. Germline-derived CDR1 and CDR2 are LNHDA and SQIVND (reference sequence). The CDR3 spans 16 residues. The CDR3 DNA reads as TGTGCCAGTAGTATAGAGGACTCCCCGTACCAAGAGACCCAGTACTTC. Encoded protein: CASSIEDSPYQETQYF. The variable domain in full, with the rest retrieved from reference TRBV19 and TRBJ2-5, is DGGITQSPKYLFRKEGQNVTLSCEQNLNHDAMYWYRQDPGQGLRLIYYSQIVNDFQKGDIAEGYSVSREKKESFPLTVTSAQKNPTAFYLCASSIEDSPYQETQYFGPGTRLLVL.

This clonotype was found once. The chain joins TRBV5-1 to TRBJ2-2; 7 bases align to TRBD2. J gave up 0 bases and V 3 bases, and 2 bases lay outside the gene matches. Germline-derived CDR1 and CDR2 are SGHRS and YFSETQ. The CDR3 contains 15 residues. CDR3 DNA sequence: TGCGCCAGCAGCTCCGGACTAGCGAACACCGGGGAGCTGTTTTTT. Amino acid sequence: CASSSGLANTGELFF. Drawing the rest from reference TRBV5-1 and TRBJ2-2, the complete variable domain is KAGVTQTPRYLIKTRGQQVTLSCSPISGHRSVSWYQQTPGQGLQFLFEYFSETQRNKGNFPGRFSGRQFSNSRSEMNVSTLELGDSALYLCASSSGLANTGELFFGEGSRLTVL.

The chain carries TRBV7-2 and TRBJ1-5, with D possibly being TRBD1 (6 bases). The CDR3 length is 15 residues. Germline CDR1 is SGHTA and CDR2 is FQGNSA. V lost 5 bases and J lost 5, with 16 bases in between. This CDR3 is CASSVQGNWDQPQHF. DNA of the CDR3: TGTGCCAGCAGCGTACAGGGTAACTGGGATCAGCCCCAGCATTTT. The whole variable domain, filled in from reference TRBV7-2 and TRBJ1-5, reads GAGVSQSPSNKVTEKGKDVELRCDPISGHTALYWYRQSLGQGLEFLIYFQGNSAPDKSGLPSDRFSAERTGGSVSTLTIQRTQQEDSAVYLCASSVQGNWDQPQHFGDGTRLSIL.